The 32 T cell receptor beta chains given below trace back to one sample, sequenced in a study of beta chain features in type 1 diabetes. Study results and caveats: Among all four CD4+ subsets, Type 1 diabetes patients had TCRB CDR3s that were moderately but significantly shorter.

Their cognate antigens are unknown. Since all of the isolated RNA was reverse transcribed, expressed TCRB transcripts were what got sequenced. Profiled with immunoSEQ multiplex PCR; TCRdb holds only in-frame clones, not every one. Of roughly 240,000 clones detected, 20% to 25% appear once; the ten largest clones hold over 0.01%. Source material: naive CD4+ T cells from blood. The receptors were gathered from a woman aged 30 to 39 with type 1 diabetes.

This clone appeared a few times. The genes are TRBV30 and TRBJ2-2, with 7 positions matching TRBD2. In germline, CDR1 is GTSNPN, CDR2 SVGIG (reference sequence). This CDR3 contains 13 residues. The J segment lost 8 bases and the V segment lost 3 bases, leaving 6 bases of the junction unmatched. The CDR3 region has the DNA TGTGCCTGGAGCCCAGGACTAGGTGGGGAGCTGTTTTTT. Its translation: CAWSPGLGGELFF.

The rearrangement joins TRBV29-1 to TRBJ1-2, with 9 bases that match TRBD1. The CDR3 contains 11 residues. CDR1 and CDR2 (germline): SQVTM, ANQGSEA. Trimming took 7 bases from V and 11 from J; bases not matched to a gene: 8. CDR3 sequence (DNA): TGCAGCGGAAACACAGGGGGCTGGTACACCTTC. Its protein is CSGNTGGWYTF.

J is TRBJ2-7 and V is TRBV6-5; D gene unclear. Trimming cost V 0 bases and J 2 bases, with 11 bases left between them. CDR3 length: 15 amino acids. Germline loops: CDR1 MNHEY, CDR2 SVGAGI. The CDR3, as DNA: TGTGCCAGCAGTTACTCGCTTAACGGTCCCTACGAGCAGTACTTC. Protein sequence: CASSYSLNGPYEQYF.

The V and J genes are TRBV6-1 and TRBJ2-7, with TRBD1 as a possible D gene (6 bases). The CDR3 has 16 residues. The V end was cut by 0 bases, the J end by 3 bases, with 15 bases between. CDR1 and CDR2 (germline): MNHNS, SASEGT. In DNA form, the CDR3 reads TGTGCCAGCAGTGAAGCGCTACAGGGACAAGGCTACGAGCAGTACTTC. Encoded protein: CASSEALQGQGYEQYF.

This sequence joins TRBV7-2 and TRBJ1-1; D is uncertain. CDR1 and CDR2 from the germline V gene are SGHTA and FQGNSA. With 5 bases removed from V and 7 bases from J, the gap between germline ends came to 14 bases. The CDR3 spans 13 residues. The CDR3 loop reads CASSARLAGEAFF. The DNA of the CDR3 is TGTGCCAGCAGCGCTCGACTGGCTGGTGAAGCTTTCTTT.

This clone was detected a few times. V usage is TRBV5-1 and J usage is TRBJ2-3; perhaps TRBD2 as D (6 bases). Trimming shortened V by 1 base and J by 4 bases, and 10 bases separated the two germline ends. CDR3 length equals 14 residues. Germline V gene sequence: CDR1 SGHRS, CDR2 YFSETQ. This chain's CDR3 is CASSLSGVPDTQYF. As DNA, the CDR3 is TGCGCCAGCAGCTTGTCGGGAGTCCCAGATACGCAGTATTTT.

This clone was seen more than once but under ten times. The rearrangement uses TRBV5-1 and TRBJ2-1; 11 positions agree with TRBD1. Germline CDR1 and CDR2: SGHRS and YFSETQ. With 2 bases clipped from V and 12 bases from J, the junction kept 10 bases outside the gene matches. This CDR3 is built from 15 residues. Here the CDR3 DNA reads TGCGCCAGCAGCTTTGGGGACAGGGGGGCGTCGGGGCAGTTCTTC. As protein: CASSFGDRGASGQFF.

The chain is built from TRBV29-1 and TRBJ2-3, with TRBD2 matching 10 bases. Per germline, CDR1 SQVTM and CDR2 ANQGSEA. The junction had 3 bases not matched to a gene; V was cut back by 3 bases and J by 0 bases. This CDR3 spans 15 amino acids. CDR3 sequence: CSVEGTSDSTDTQYF. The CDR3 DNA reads TGCAGCGTTGAGGGGACTAGCGACAGCACAGATACGCAGTATTTT.

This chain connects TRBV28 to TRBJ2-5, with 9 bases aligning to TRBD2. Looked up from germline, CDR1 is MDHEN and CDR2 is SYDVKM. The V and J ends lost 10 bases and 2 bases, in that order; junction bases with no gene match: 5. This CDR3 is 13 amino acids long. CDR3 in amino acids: CATTSGRQETQYF. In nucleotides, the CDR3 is TGTGCCACGACTAGCGGAAGGCAAGAGACCCAGTACTTC. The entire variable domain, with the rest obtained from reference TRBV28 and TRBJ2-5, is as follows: DVKVTQSSRYLVKRTGEKVFLECVQDMDHENMFWYRQDPGLGLRLIYFSYDVKMKEKGDIPEGYSVSREKKERFSLILESASTNQTSMYLCATTSGRQETQYFGPGTRLLVL.

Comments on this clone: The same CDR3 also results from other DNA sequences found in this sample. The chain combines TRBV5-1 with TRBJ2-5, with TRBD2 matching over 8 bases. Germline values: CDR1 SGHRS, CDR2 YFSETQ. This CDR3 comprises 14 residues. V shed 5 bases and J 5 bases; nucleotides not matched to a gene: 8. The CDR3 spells CASSPGLAGETQYF. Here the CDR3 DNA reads TGCGCCAGCAGTCCCGGACTAGCCGGTGAGACCCAGTACTTC.

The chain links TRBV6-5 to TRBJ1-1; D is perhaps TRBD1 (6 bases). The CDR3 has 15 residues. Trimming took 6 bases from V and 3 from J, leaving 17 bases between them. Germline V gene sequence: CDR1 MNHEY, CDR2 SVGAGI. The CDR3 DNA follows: TGTGCCAGCAGAGGGACCGGGGAGGGGGACACTGAAGCTTTCTTT. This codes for CASRGTGEGDTEAFF.

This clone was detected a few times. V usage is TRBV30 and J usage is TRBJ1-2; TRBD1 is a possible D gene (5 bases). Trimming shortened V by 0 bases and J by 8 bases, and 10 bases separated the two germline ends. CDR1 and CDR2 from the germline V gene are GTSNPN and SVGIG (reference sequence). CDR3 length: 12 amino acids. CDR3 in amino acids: CAWSVSREGYTF. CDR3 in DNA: TGTGCCTGGAGTGTTTCCAGGGAAGGCTACACCTTC.

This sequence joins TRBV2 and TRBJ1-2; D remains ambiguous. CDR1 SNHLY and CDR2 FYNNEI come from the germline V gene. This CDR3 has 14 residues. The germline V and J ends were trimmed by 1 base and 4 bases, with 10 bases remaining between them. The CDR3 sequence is CASSEGSFAYGYTF. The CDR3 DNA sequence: TGTGCCAGCAGTGAAGGGAGTTTTGCCTATGGCTACACCTTC.

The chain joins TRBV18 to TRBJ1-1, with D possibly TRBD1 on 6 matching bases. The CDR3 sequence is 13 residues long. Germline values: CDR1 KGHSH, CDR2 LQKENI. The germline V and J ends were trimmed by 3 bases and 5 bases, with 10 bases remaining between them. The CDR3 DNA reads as TGTGCCAGCTCACCCAAACAGGGAACTGAAGCTTTCTTT. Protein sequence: CASSPKQGTEAFF.

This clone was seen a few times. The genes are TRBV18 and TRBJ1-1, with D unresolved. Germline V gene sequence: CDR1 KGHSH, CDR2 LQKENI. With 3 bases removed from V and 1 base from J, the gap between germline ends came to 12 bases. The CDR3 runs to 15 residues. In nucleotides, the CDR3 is TGTGCCAGCTCACCCTACGAAGTCCCGAACACTGAAGCTTTCTTT. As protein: CASSPYEVPNTEAFF.

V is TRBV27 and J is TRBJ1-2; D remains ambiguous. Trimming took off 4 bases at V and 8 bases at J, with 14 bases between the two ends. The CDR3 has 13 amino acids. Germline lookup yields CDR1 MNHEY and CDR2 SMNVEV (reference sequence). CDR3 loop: CASSSRSNLGYTF. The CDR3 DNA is TGTGCCAGCAGTTCGAGGTCAAACCTAGGCTACACCTTC.

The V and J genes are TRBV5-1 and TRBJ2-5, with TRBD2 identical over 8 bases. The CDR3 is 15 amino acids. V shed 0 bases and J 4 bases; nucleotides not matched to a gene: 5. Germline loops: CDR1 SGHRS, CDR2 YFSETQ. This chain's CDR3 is CASSLAGTRGETQYF. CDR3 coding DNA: TGCGCCAGCAGCTTGGCCGGGACTAGGGGAGAGACCCAGTACTTC.

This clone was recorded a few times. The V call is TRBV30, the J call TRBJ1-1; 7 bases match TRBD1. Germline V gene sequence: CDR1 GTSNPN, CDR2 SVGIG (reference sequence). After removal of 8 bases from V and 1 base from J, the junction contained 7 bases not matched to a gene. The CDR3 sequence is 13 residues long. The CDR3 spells CARSGTANTEAFF. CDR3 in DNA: TGTGCCAGATCCGGGACAGCGAACACTGAAGCTTTCTTT.

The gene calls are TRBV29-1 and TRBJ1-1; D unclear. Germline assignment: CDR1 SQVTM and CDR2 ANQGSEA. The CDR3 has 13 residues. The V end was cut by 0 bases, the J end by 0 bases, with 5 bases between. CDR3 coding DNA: TGCAGCGTTGAAGATGAGGTGAACACTGAAGCTTTCTTT. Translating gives CSVEDEVNTEAFF.

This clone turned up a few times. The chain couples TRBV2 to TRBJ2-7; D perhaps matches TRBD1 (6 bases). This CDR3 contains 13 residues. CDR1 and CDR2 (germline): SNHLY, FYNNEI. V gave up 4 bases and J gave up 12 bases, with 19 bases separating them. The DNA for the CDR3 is TGTGCCAGCAGTGCCGGGGTTTACAGGGAACCGTACTTC. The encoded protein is CASSAGVYREPYF.

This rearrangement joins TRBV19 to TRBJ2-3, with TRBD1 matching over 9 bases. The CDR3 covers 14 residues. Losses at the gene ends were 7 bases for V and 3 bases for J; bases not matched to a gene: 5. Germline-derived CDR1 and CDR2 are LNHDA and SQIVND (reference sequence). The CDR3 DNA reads TGTGCCAGTACGGACAGGGGAGCGACAGATACGCAGTATTTT. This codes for CASTDRGATDTQYF. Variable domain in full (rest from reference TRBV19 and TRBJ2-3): DGGITQSPKYLFRKEGQNVTLSCEQNLNHDAMYWYRQDPGQGLRLIYYSQIVNDFQKGDIAEGYSVSREKKESFPLTVTSAQKNPTAFYLCASTDRGATDTQYFGPGTRLTVL.

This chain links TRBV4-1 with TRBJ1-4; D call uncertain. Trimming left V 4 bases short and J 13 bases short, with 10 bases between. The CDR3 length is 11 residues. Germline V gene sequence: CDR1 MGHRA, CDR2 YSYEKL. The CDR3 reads CASSRGRVLFF. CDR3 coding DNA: TGCGCCAGCAGCCGAGGGAGGGTACTGTTTTTT.

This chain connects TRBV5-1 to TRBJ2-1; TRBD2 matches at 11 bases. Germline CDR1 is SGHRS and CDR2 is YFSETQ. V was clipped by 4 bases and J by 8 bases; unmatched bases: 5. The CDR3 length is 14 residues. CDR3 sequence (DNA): TGCGCCAGCAGCCCTAGCGGGAGGTGGGATGAGCAGTTCTTC. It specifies CASSPSGRWDEQFF.

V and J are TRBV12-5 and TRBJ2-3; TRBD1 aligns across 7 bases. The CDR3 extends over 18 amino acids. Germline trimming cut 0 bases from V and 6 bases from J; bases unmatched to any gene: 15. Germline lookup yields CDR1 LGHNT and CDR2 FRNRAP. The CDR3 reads CASGLVAPTGYGVDTQYF. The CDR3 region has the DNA TGTGCTAGTGGTTTGGTGGCCCCGACAGGGTACGGAGTGGATACGCAGTATTTT.

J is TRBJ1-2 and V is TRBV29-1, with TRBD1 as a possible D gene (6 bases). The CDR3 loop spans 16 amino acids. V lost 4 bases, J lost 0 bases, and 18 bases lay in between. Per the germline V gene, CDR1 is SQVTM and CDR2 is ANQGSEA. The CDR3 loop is CSVAPGTSTSNYGYTF. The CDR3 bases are TGCAGCGTTGCCCCCGGGACATCCACTTCTAACTATGGCTACACCTTC.

In DNA form, the CDR3 reads TGCGCCAGCAGCATACAGGGTTGGAACACTGAAGCTTTCTTT. As protein: CASSIQGWNTEAFF. The J gene is TRBJ1-1, the V gene TRBV5-1, with D possibly matching TRBD1 (6 bases). Trimming took off 4 bases at V and 1 base at J, with 11 bases between the two ends. CDR1 is SGHRS, CDR2 YFSETQ, per germline. This CDR3 contains 14 residues.

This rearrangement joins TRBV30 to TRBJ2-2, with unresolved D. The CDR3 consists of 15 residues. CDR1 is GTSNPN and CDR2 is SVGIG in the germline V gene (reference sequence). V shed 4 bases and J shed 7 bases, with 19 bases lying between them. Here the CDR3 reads CAWIGPLGMGGELFF. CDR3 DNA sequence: TGTGCCTGGATCGGCCCCCTAGGAATGGGCGGGGAGCTGTTTTTT.

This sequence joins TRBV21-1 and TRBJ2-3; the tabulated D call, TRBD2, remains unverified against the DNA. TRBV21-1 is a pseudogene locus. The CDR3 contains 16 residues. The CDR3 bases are TGTGCCAGCAGCAAAGGATTAGCGGGAGAGACAGATACGCAGTATTTT. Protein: CASSKGLAGETDTQYF.

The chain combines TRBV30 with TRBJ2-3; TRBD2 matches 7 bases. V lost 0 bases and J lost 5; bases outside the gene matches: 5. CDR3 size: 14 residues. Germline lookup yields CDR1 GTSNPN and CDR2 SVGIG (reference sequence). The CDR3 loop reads CAWSVWGGLDTQYF. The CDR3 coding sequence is TGTGCCTGGAGTGTTTGGGGGGGGTTAGATACGCAGTATTTT.

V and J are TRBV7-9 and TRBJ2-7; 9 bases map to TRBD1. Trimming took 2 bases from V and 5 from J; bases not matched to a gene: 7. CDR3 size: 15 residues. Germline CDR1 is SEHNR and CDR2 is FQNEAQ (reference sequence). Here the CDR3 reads CASSLTTGGIDEQYF. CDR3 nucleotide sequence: TGTGCCAGCAGCTTAACGACAGGGGGGATAGACGAGCAGTACTTC.

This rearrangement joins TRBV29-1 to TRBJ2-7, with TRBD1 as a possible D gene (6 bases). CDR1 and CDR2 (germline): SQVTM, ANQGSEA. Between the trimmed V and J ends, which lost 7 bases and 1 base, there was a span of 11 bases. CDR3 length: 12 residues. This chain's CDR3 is CSAVQGSYEQYF. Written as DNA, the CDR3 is TGCAGCGCCGTACAGGGTTCCTACGAGCAGTACTTC.

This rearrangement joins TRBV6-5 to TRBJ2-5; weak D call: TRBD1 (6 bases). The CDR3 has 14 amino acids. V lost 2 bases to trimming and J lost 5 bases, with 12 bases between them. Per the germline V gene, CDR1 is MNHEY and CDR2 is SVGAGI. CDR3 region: CASSYNRDSETQYF. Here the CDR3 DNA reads TGTGCCAGCAGTTACAACAGGGATAGCGAGACCCAGTACTTC.